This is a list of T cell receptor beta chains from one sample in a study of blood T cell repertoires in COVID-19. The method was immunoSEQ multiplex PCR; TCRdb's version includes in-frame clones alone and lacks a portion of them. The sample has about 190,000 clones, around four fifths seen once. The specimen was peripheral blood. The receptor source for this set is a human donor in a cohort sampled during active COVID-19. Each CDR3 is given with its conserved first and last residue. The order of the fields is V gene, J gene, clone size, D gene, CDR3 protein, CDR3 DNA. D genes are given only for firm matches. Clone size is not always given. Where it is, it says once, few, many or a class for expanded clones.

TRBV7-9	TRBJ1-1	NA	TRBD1	CASSFTGGTNTEAFF	TGTGCCAGCAGCTTCACAGGGGGAACGAACACTGAAGCTTTCTTT
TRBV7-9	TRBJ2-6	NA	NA	CASSSDRHSGANVLTF	TGTGCCAGCAGCTCCGACAGGCACTCTGGGGCCAACGTCCTGACTTTC
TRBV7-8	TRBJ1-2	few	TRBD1	CASSFRTGQTYGGYTF	TGTGCCAGCAGCTTTAGGACAGGGCAAACCTATGGTGGCTACACCTTC
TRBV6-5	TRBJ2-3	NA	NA	CASSYFASDTQYF	TGTGCCAGCAGTTATTTTGCGTCAGATACGCAGTATTTT
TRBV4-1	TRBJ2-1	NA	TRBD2	CASSQVVLAGVDEQFF	TGCGCCAGCAGCCAAGTCGTTCTAGCGGGAGTCGATGAGCAGTTCTTC
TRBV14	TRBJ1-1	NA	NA	CASSPYGLQAEAFF	TGTGCCAGCAGCCCATACGGTTTACAGGCTGAAGCTTTCTTT
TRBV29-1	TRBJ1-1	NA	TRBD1	CSVTRGTGGVSTEAFF	TGCAGCGTTACCCGCGGGACAGGGGGGGTGAGCACTGAAGCTTTCTTT
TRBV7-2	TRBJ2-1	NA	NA	CASSIAGTLRAFF	TGTGCCAGCAGCATCGCAGGGACACTTAGGGCGTTCTTC
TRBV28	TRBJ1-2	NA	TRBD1	CATNRGTNYGYTF	TGTGCCACTAACAGGGGGACTAACTATGGCTACACCTTC
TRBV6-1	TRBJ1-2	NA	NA	CASSERLYGYTF	TGTGCCAGCAGTGAAAGACTCTATGGCTACACCTTC
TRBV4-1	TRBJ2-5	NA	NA	CASSQDGVLSQETQYF	TGCGCCAGCAGCCAAGACGGGGTCCTGAGCCAAGAGACCCAGTACTTC
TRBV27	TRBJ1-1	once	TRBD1	CASSFLQGATEAFF	TGTGCCAGCAGTTTCCTACAGGGGGCCACTGAAGCTTTCTTT
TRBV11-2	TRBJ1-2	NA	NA	CASSLDGVYGYTF	TGTGCCAGCAGCTTAGACGGGGTCTATGGCTACACCTTC
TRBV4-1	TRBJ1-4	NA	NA	CASSQDFANEKLFF	TGCGCCAGCAGCCAAGATTTCGCTAATGAAAAACTGTTTTTT
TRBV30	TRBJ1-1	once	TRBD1	CAGQGQGALRAFF	TGTGCCGGCCAGGGACAGGGGGCGCTGAGGGCTTTCTTT
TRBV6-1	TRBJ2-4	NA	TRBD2	CASSEERGNKNIQYF	TGTGCCAGCAGTGAGGAGCGGGGGAACAAAAACATTCAGTACTTC
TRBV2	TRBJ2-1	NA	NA	CASSEGSGQDNEQFF	TGTGCCAGCAGCGAAGGGAGCGGGCAAGACAATGAGCAGTTCTTC
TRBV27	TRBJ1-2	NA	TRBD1	CASSLSYRGNYGYTF	TGTGCCAGCAGTTTATCGTACAGGGGGAACTATGGCTACACCTTC
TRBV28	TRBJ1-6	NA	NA	CASSHNTGNNSPLHF	TGTGCCAGCAGCCACAACACAGGGAATAATTCACCCCTCCACTTT
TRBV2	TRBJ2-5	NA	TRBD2	CASSHSGSPETQYF	TGTGCCAGCAGCCATAGCGGGAGCCCAGAGACCCAGTACTTC
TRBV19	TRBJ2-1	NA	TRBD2	CASTHQAGGPSYDEQFF	TGTGCCAGTACCCACCAAGCGGGGGGGCCAAGTTACGATGAGCAGTTCTTC
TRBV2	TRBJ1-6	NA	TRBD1	CASRGQDSYNSPLHF	TGTGCCAGCAGGGGACAGGACTCCTATAATTCACCCCTCCACTTT
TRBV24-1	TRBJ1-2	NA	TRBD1	CATSDLMGQGVCGYTF	TGTGCCACCAGTGATTTGATGGGACAGGGGGTTTGTGGCTACACCTTC
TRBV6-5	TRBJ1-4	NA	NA	CASGRQTSNEKLFF	TGTGCCAGCGGGAGACAGACTAGTAATGAAAAACTGTTTTTT
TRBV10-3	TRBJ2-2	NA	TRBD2	CAISATSGGATGELFF	TGTGCCATCAGTGCAACTAGCGGAGGGGCCACCGGGGAGCTGTTTTTT
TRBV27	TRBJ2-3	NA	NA	CASTSSTDTQYF	TGTGCCAGCACGAGTAGCACAGATACGCAGTATTTT
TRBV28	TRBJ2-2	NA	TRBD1	CASATGEAGITGELFF	TGTGCCTCGGCGACAGGGGAAGCGGGTATTACCGGGGAGCTGTTTTTT
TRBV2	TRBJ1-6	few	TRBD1	CASKGQGAYNSPLHF	TGTGCCAGCAAAGGACAGGGCGCCTATAATTCACCCCTCCACTTT
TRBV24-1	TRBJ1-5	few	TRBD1	CATSGTGGINQPQHF	TGTGCCACCTCTGGGACAGGGGGCATCAATCAGCCCCAGCATTTT
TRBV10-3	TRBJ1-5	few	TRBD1	CAISERDRGLNQPQHF	TGTGCCATCAGTGAGAGGGACAGGGGACTCAATCAGCCCCAGCATTTT
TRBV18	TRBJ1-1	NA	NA	CARQRAFF	TGTGCCAGGCAGCGAGCTTTCTTT
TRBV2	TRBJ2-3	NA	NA	CASGLASTDTQYF	TGTGCCAGCGGGCTTGCATCCACAGATACGCAGTATTTT
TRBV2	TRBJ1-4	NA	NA	CASSDSPLTNEKLFF	TGTGCCAGCAGTGATTCCCCACTAACTAATGAAAAACTGTTTTTT
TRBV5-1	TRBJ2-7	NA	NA	CASSAEYEQYF	TGCGCCAGCAGCGCGGAATACGAGCAGTACTTC
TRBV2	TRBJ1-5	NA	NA	CASSEIYRASYSNQPQHF	TGTGCCAGCAGTGAAATCTACAGGGCCTCGTATAGCAATCAGCCCCAGCATTTT
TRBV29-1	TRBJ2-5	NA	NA	CSVAVLQETQYF	TGCAGCGTTGCTGTTCTCCAAGAGACCCAGTACTTC
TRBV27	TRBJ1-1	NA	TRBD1	CASTHTGAGSEAFF	TGTGCCAGCACCCACACAGGGGCTGGTTCTGAAGCTTTCTTT